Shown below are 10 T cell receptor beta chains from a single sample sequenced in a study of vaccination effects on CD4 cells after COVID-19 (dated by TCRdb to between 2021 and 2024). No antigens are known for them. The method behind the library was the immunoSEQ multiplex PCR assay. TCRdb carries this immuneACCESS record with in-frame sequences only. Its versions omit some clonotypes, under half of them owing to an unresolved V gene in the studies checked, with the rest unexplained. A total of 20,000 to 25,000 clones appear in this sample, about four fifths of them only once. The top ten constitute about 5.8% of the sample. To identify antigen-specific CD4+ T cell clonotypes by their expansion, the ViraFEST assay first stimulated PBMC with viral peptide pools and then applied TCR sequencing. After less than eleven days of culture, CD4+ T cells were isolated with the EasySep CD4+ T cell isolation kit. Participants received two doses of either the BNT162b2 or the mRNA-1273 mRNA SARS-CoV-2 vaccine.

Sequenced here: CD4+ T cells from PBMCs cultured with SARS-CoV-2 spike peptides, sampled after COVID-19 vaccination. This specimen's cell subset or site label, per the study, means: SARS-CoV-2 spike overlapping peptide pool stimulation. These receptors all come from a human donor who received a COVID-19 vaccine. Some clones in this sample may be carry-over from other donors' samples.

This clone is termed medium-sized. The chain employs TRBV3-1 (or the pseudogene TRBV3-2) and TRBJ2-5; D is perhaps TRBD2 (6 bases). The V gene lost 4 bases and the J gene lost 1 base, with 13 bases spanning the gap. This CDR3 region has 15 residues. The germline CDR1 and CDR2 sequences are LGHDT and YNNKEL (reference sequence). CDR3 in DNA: TGTGCCAGCAGCCCCGTGGGACTGGGCCAAGAGACCCAGTACTTC. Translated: CASSPVGLGQETQYF.

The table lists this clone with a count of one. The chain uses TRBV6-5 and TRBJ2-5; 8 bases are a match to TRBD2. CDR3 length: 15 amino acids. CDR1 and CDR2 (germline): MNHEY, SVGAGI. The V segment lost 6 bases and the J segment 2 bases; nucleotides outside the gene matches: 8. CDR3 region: CASRGHGTRQETQYF. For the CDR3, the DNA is TGTGCCAGCAGGGGGCATGGGACTAGACAAGAGACCCAGTACTTC.

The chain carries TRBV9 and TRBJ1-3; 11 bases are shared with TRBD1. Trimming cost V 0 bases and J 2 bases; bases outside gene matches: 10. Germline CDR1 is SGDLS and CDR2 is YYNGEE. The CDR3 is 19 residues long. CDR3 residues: CASSVDGRGQGATGNTIYF. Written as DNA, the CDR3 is TGTGCCAGCAGCGTAGATGGTAGAGGACAGGGGGCGACTGGAAACACCATATATTTT.

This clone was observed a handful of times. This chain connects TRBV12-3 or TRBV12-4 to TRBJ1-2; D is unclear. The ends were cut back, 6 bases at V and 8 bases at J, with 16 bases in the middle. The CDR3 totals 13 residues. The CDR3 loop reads CASRFASASGYTF. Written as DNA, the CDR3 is TGTGCCAGCAGATTTGCTAGCGCTAGCGGCTACACCTTC.

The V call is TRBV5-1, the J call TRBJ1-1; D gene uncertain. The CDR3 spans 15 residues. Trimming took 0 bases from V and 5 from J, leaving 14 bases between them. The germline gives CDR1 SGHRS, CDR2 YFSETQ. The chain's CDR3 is CASSLEAGVNTEAFF. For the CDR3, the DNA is TGCGCCAGCAGCTTGGAGGCGGGTGTAAATACTGAAGCTTTCTTT. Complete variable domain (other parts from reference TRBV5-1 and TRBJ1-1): KAGVTQTPRYLIKTRGQQVTLSCSPISGHRSVSWYQQTPGQGLQFLFEYFSETQRNKGNFPGRFSGRQFSNSRSEMNVSTLELGDSALYLCASSLEAGVNTEAFFGQGTRLTVV.

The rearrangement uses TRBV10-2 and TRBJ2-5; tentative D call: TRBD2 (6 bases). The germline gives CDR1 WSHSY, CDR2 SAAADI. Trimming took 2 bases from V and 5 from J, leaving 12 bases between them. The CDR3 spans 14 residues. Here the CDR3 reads CASSEVWGDETQYF. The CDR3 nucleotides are TGCGCCAGCAGTGAGGTTTGGGGGGACGAGACCCAGTACTTC.

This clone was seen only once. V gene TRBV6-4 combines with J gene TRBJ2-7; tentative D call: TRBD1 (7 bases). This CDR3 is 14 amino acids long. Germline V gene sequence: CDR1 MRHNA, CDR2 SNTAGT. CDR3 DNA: TGTGCCAGCAGGACCAGGCGGCAGGGGGGTCCAGCGGTCGTC. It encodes CASRTRRQGGPAVV.

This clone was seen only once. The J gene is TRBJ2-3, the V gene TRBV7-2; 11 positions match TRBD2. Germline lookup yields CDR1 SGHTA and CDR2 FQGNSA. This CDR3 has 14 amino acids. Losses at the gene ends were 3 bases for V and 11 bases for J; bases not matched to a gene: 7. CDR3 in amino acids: CASSFSTSGVVQYF. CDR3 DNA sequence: TGTGCCAGCAGCTTCTCGACTAGCGGGGTGGTGCAGTATTTT.

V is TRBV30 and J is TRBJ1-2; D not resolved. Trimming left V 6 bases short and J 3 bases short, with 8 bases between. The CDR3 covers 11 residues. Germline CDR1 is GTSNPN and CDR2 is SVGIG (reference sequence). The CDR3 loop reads CACTADYGYTF. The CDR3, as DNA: TGTGCCTGCACAGCAGACTATGGCTACACCTTC.

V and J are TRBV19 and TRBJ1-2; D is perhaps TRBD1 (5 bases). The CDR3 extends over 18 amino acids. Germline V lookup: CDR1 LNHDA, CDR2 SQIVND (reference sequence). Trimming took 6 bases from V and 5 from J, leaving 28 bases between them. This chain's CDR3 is CASSPPDRQTFRWYGYTF. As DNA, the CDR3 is TGTGCCAGTAGCCCCCCCGACAGACAGACTTTCCGTTGGTATGGCTACACCTTC.